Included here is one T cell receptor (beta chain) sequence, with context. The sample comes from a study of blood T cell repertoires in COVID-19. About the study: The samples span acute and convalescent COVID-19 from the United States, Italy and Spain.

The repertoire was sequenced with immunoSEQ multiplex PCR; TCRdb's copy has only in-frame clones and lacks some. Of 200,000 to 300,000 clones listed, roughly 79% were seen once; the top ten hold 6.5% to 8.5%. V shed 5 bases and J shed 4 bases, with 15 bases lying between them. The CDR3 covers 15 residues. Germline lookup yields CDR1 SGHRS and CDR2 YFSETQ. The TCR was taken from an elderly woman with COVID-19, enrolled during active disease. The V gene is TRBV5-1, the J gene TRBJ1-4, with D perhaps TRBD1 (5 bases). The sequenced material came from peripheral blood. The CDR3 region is CASSTGGDVNEKLFF. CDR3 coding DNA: TGCGCCAGCAGTACCGGGGGGGACGTTAATGAAAAACTGTTTTTT.